This TCR beta chain stems from a study of cytomegalovirus exposure and HLA in healthy donors. Germline V CDR1 and CDR2: MDHEN, SYDVKM. The CDR3 extends over 12 amino acids. It was with 60 Vbeta and 13 Jbeta primers that the PCR ran. Produced via immunoSEQ multiplex PCR; TCRdb's table is partial and in-frame only. The sample has fewer than 200,000 clones; about 80% are singletons. Specimen: PBMCs. This receptor was obtained from a man in his thirties or forties in good health and CMV-seronegative. The gene calls are TRBV28 and TRBJ1-1; 7 bases are shared with TRBD1. CDR3 amino acids: CGYRGQDTEAFF. CDR3 coding DNA: TGTGGTTATAGGGGGCAGGACACTGAAGCTTTCTTT. Combining the CDR3 with reference TRBV28 and TRBJ1-1 gives the whole variable domain DVKVTQSSRYLVKRTGEKVFLECVQDMDHENMFWYRQDPGLGLRLIYFSYDVKMKEKGDIPEGYSVSREKKERFSLILESASTNQTSMYLCGYRGQDTEAFFGQGTRLTVV.